Following are 9 T cell receptor beta chains from one sample sequenced in a study of cytomegalovirus exposure and HLA in healthy donors. PCR amplification relied on 60 Vbeta primers (plus 13 Jbeta primers). Assay: immunoSEQ multiplex PCR; the TCRdb copy retains only in-frame clones and omits some. Among some 120,000 clones listed, about 80% were seen once. What was sequenced was PBMCs. These receptors all stem from a woman aged 40 to 55 in good health and CMV-seropositive.

This chain links TRBV7-2 with TRBJ1-5; D gene unclear. The V end lost 6 bases, the J end lost 0 bases, and 6 bases lay between the germline ends. The CDR3 has 13 amino acids. Germline values: CDR1 SGHTA, CDR2 FQGNSA. The CDR3 here is CASSLFSNQPQHF. CDR3 bases: TGTGCCAGCAGTCTTTTTAGCAATCAGCCCCAGCATTTT.

This chain links TRBV5-4 with TRBJ2-5, with 8 positions matching TRBD2. The junction had 2 bases not matched to a gene; V was cut back by 3 bases and J by 4 bases. CDR3 length: 13 residues. Germline CDR1 SGHNT, CDR2 YYREEE (reference sequence). CDR3 sequence: CASSSRGGETQYF. The CDR3, as DNA: TGTGCCAGCAGCTCCCGGGGGGGAGAGACCCAGTACTTC.

This clone has a single count. V and J are TRBV5-1 and TRBJ2-1; D perhaps matches TRBD1 (6 bases). The germline V gene has CDR1 SGHRS and CDR2 YFSETQ. V lost 0 bases to trimming and J lost 8 bases, with 12 bases between them. The CDR3 contains 14 residues. Here the CDR3 DNA reads TGCGCCAGCAGCTTGGACAGGGCAGTCGATGAGCAGTTCTTC. Its protein is CASSLDRAVDEQFF.

V and J are TRBV29-1 and TRBJ2-5; D is perhaps TRBD2 (7 bases). The CDR3 extends over 15 amino acids. The V end was cut by 4 bases, the J end by 5 bases, with 20 bases between. The germline gives CDR1 SQVTM, CDR2 ANQGSEA. DNA for the CDR3: TGCAGCGTTGCCGGGGGGCTGGGCCCCGGGGAGACCCAGTACTTC. Translating it yields CSVAGGLGPGETQYF.

V and J are TRBV6-5 and TRBJ2-7; the match to TRBD1 covers 7 bases. This CDR3 has 14 amino acids. Losses at the gene ends were 6 bases for V and 2 bases for J; bases not matched to a gene: 7. From germline, CDR1 is MNHEY and CDR2 SVGAGI. The CDR3 reads CASSPLTGPYEQYF. In DNA, the CDR3 is TGTGCCAGCAGCCCCCTGACAGGGCCCTACGAGCAGTACTTC.

This chain joins TRBV30 and TRBJ1-1; no clear D. Trimming cost V 0 bases and J 8 bases, with 10 bases left between them. CDR3 length: 12 amino acids. Germline V gene lookup returns CDR1 GTSNPN and CDR2 SVGIG (reference sequence). CDR3 DNA sequence: TGTGCCTGGAGTGTGCTAAGTATGGAAGCTTTCTTT. This gives the protein CAWSVLSMEAFF.

This clone was counted a few times. The chain links TRBV5-6 to TRBJ2-5, with 10 positions matching TRBD1. Looked up from germline, CDR1 is SGHDT and CDR2 is YYEEEE. The CDR3 covers 17 residues. The ends lost 0 bases at V and 2 bases at J; junction bases unmatched: 7. CDR3 bases: TGTGCCAGCAGCTTGGAAGGGACGGGACAGGGGCAAGAGACCCAGTACTTC. Residues: CASSLEGTGQGQETQYF.

The rearrangement uses TRBV30 and TRBJ1-2; D possibly corresponds to TRBD1 (5 bases). Germline V gene sequence: CDR1 GTSNPN, CDR2 SVGIG (reference sequence). Deletions cut 4 bases from V and 8 bases from J, with 20 bases between. CDR3 length equals 14 residues. The CDR3 sequence is CAWTPGTLAGGYTF. CDR3 bases: TGTGCCTGGACCCCTGGGACCTTGGCGGGAGGCTACACCTTC.

The chain joins TRBV30 to TRBJ2-5; TRBD1 matches 7 bases. The CDR3 totals 13 residues. Germline CDR1 GTSNPN, CDR2 SVGIG (reference sequence). V trimming: 0 bases; J trimming: 5 bases; junction bases outside the gene matches: 3. The CDR3 DNA follows: TGTGCCTGGAGTGTCCTGGACAGGGAGACCCAGTACTTC. This sequence encodes CAWSVLDRETQYF.